One and the same sample provided the 2 T cell receptor beta chains below, sequenced in a study of early stage breast cancer tumors (dated 2017 in TCRdb). The library was produced with the immunoSEQ multiplex PCR assay. Here the immuneACCESS table is served through TCRdb, limited to in-frame sequences with V and J called. Missing clones are a known gap in these copies; in checked studies unresolved V genes cover under half, and the rest lacks a known reason. The table for this sample lists 20,000 to 25,000 clones; about 78% of them were counted only once. The ten largest clones take up approximately 30% of the sample. Material for sequencing was blood. The receptors stem from a person aged 55 to 75 with breast cancer.

The V call is TRBV10-3, the J call TRBJ2-5, with 11 nucleotides matching TRBD2. Germline lookup yields CDR1 ENHRY and CDR2 SYGVKD. The CDR3 has 14 residues. Unmatched junction bases numbered 3, after V lost 6 bases and J lost 3 bases. The CDR3 loop is CAISASGGKETQYF. The CDR3 region has the DNA TGTGCCATCAGCGCTAGCGGGGGGAAAGAGACCCAGTACTTC.

The J gene is TRBJ2-2, the V gene TRBV7-3; 10 bases map to TRBD1. CDR1 is SGHTA and CDR2 is FQGTGA in the germline V gene. V shed 8 bases and J 2 bases; nucleotides not matched to a gene: 8. This CDR3 is 16 amino acids long. The CDR3 protein is CASRQGASFNTGELFF. The CDR3 DNA follows: TGTGCCAGCCGACAGGGGGCAAGCTTTAACACCGGGGAGCTGTTTTTT.